Following are 13 T cell receptor beta chains from one sample sequenced in a study of blood T cell repertoires in COVID-19. Method: immunoSEQ multiplex PCR; TCRdb's copy keeps in-frame clones and lacks some. Here the sample spans fewer than 300,000 clones, 75% to 90% being singletons. Sequenced material: peripheral blood. The receptors were sampled from a woman aged 40 to 55 who had recovered from COVID-19.

The V call is TRBV27, the J call TRBJ2-1; the match to TRBD2 covers 11 bases. There are 15 residues in the CDR3. Germline V gene data show CDR1 as MNHEY and CDR2 as SMNVEV (reference sequence). Unmatched junction bases numbered 13, after V lost 8 bases and J lost 10 bases. CDR3 protein: CASVPRSSGGLEQFF. In nucleotides, the CDR3 is TGTGCCAGCGTCCCTAGGTCTAGCGGGGGGCTAGAGCAGTTCTTC.

In its sample, this clone was seen once. The CDR3 sequence is CASSFGLVPSYNEQFF. DNA of the CDR3: TGCGCCAGCAGCTTCGGACTTGTCCCCTCTTACAATGAGCAGTTCTTC. This chain joins TRBV5-1 and TRBJ2-1; a possible D gene is TRBD2 (5 bases). V lost 2 bases and J lost 4, with 16 bases in between. This CDR3 is 16 amino acids long. Germline CDR1 reads SGHRS; CDR2 reads YFSETQ.

The chain recombines TRBV20-1 with TRBJ2-7, with 10 bases that match TRBD1. V lost 3 bases, J lost 12 bases, and 5 bases stayed unmatched. The germline V gene has CDR1 DFQATT and CDR2 SNEGSKA (reference sequence). This CDR3 spans 11 amino acids. The CDR3 protein is CSARRDRGVYF. CDR3 coding DNA: TGCAGTGCTAGGCGGGACAGGGGTGTGTACTTC.

The genes are TRBV27 and TRBJ1-6; D uncertain. The V gene's germline CDR1 is MNHEY and CDR2 SMNVEV (reference sequence). The CDR3 extends over 13 amino acids. V was cut by 5 bases and J by 10 bases, with 12 bases left in between. CDR3 in amino acids: CASSPRTGSPLHF. The CDR3 region has the DNA TGTGCCAGCAGTCCCAGGACTGGATCACCCCTCCACTTT.

The rearrangement joins TRBV3-1 (or the pseudogene TRBV3-2) to TRBJ1-2; TRBD1 matches 7 bases. Per the germline V gene, CDR1 is LGHDT and CDR2 is YNNKEL (reference sequence). The CDR3 runs to 11 residues. V lost 7 bases, J lost 7 bases, and 3 bases stayed unmatched. CDR3 sequence: CASTAGGGYTF. The CDR3 region has the DNA TGTGCCAGCACGGCAGGGGGTGGCTACACCTTC.

V usage is TRBV3-1 (or the pseudogene TRBV3-2) and J usage is TRBJ2-7; 7 nucleotides match TRBD1. V was clipped by 6 bases and J by 0 bases; unmatched bases: 8. The germline V gene has CDR1 LGHDT and CDR2 YNNKEL (reference sequence). The CDR3 extends over 15 amino acids. CDR3 sequence: CASSPIKGASYEQYF. The CDR3 nucleotides read TGTGCCAGCAGTCCCATTAAGGGGGCCTCCTACGAGCAGTACTTC.

The V gene is TRBV5-1, the J gene TRBJ1-4; maybe TRBD1 (6 bases). The CDR3 length is 16 residues. From germline, CDR1 is SGHRS and CDR2 YFSETQ. V lost 3 bases to trimming and J lost 4 bases, with 16 bases between them. The CDR3 DNA reads TGCGCCAGCAGCTACGGCGGGGGGCTCTATAATGAAAAACTGTTTTTT. Translated: CASSYGGGLYNEKLFF.

The chain uses TRBV10-1 and TRBJ2-7, with 7 bases lining up with TRBD1. CDR1 is WNHNN and CDR2 is SYGVQD in the germline V gene (reference sequence). Losses at the gene ends were 5 bases for V and 2 bases for J; bases not matched to a gene: 3. CDR3 length: 13 amino acids. CDR3 nucleotides: TGCGCCAGCAGTCCGGGACAGACCTACGAGCAGTACTTC. Residues: CASSPGQTYEQYF.

The chain couples TRBV5-5 to TRBJ1-6, with D perhaps matching TRBD1 (6 bases). Trimming took off 2 bases at V and 7 bases at J, with 10 bases between the two ends. Per the germline V gene, CDR1 is SGHKS and CDR2 is YYEKEE (reference sequence). The CDR3 runs to 14 residues. DNA for the CDR3: TGTGCCAGCAGCTTAGGGCAGGGGAATTCACCCCTCCACTTT. Residues: CASSLGQGNSPLHF.

This chain uses TRBV5-6 with TRBJ2-5, with D perhaps TRBD2 (6 bases). The CDR3 is 15 residues long. Germline CDR1 is SGHDT and CDR2 is YYEEEE. The V gene lost 1 base and the J gene lost 5 bases, with 15 bases spanning the gap. The CDR3 loop is CASSLIPAGGETQYF. The CDR3 DNA reads TGTGCCAGCAGCTTGATACCCGCAGGAGGGGAGACCCAGTACTTC.

This sequence joins TRBV6-5 and TRBJ1-3; D is uncertain. Germline CDR1 and CDR2: MNHEY and SVGAGI. Trimming cost V 0 bases and J 4 bases, with 13 bases left between them. The CDR3 is 16 residues long. DNA for the CDR3: TGTGCCAGCAGTTACTCGGCAGACATCCCCGGAAACACCATATATTTT. Protein: CASSYSADIPGNTIYF.

The V call is TRBV14, the J call TRBJ2-7; 10 nucleotides agree with TRBD2. This CDR3 region has 16 residues. V trimming: 2 bases; J trimming: 4 bases; junction bases outside the gene matches: 8. The germline V gene encodes CDR1 SGHDN and CDR2 FVKESK. The CDR3 DNA reads TGTGCCAGCAGCCAACAATGGGCTAGCGGGGGTTACGAGCAGTACTTC. Amino acid sequence: CASSQQWASGGYEQYF.

The chain recombines TRBV7-2 with TRBJ1-6, with a possible D match to TRBD1 (6 bases). Germline V gene sequence: CDR1 SGHTA, CDR2 FQGNSA. CDR3 size: 19 residues. Trimming took off 3 bases at V and 10 bases at J, with 28 bases between the two ends. CDR3 residues: CASSFRAKRVMGAGSPLHF. CDR3 sequence (DNA): TGTGCCAGCAGCTTCCGGGCCAAAAGGGTTATGGGGGCAGGGTCACCCCTCCACTTT.